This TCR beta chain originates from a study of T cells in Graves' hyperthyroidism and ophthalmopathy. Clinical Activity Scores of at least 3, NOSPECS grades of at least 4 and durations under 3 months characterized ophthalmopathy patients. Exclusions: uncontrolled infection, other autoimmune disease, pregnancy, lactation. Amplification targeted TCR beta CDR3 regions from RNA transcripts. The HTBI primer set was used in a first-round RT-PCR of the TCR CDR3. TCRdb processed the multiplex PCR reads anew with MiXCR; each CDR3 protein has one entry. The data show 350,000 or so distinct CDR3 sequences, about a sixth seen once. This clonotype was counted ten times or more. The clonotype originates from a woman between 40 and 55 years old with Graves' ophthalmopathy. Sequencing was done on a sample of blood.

The CDR3 DNA reads TGCAGTGCTAGAGGGGAAGCCTCCCCTTTCTACGAGCAGTACTTC. This encodes CSARGEASPFYEQYF. V gene TRBV20-1 combines with J gene TRBJ2-7, with unresolved D. V was clipped by 1 base and J by 3 bases, with 16 bases between them. There are 15 residues in the CDR3. The germline gives CDR1 DFQATT, CDR2 SNEGSKA (reference sequence).